The 24 T cell receptor beta chains below all came from one sample that was sequenced in a study of cytomegalovirus exposure and HLA in healthy donors. The PCR had 60 Vbeta and 13 Jbeta primers. TCRdb's copy holds only in-frame clones and misses some; the assay was immunoSEQ multiplex PCR. The sample carries approximately 150,000 clones, under 70% recorded once. Sequenced: PBMCs. These receptor sequences come from a woman in her thirties in good health and CMV-seropositive.

A note on this clone: This sample includes further DNA sequences coding for the same CDR3. This rearrangement joins TRBV6-5 to TRBJ1-2; D perhaps matches TRBD1 (6 bases). Trimming took off 2 bases at V and 2 bases at J, with 12 bases between the two ends. The CDR3 has 15 residues. Germline CDR1 reads MNHEY; CDR2 reads SVGAGI. The CDR3 region is CASSYGGRRNYGYTF. In DNA form, the CDR3 reads TGTGCCAGCAGTTACGGGGGCCGAAGGAACTATGGCTACACCTTC.

The rearrangement links TRBV11-2 to TRBJ2-2; D is unresolved. Looked up from germline, CDR1 is SGHAT and CDR2 is FQNNGV. The germline V and J ends were trimmed by 3 bases and 7 bases, with 9 bases remaining between them. This CDR3 region has 13 residues. The CDR3 DNA follows: TGTGCCAGCAGCTTCACGCAGATCGGGGAGCTGTTTTTT. Amino acid sequence: CASSFTQIGELFF.

The sample holds one count of this clone. The rearrangement joins TRBV18 to TRBJ2-3; the match to TRBD1 covers 9 bases. The length of the CDR3 is 15 residues. J lost 4 bases, V lost 5 bases, and 7 bases had no gene match. Germline lookup yields CDR1 KGHSH and CDR2 LQKENI. In nucleotides, the CDR3 is TGTGCCAGCTCATTGTGGACAGGGGATGCAGATACGCAGTATTTT. Protein product: CASSLWTGDADTQYF. Full variable domain (outside the CDR3, taken from reference TRBV18 and TRBJ2-3): NAGVMQNPRHLVRRRGQEARLRCSPMKGHSHVYWYRQLPEEGLKFMVYLQKENIIDESGMPKERFSAEFPKEGPSILRIQQVVRGDSAAYFCASSLWTGDADTQYFGPGTRLTVL.

This chain joins TRBV6-5 and TRBJ1-4, with a tentative D call TRBD1 (5 bases). The length of the CDR3 is 14 residues. Germline-derived CDR1 and CDR2 are MNHEY and SVGAGI. Trimming took 5 bases from V and 8 from J, leaving 15 bases between them. CDR3 sequence (DNA): TGTGCCAGCAGTCCGGGGGGTGGAGACGAAAAACTGTTTTTT. This gives the protein CASSPGGGDEKLFF.

This clone was observed a few times. The chain combines TRBV11-2 with TRBJ1-6; no reliable D call. With 3 bases removed from V and 8 bases from J, the gap between germline ends came to 8 bases. Per germline, CDR1 SGHAT and CDR2 FQNNGV. The CDR3 is 13 residues long. The CDR3 DNA is TGTGCCAGCAGCTTCCGTCCAGATTCACCCCTCCACTTT. Protein: CASSFRPDSPLHF.

V is TRBV5-1 and J is TRBJ2-1; 7 bases fit TRBD2. The V gene's germline CDR1 is SGHRS and CDR2 YFSETQ. The ends lost 0 bases at V and 7 bases at J; junction bases unmatched: 16. The CDR3 has 18 residues. This chain's CDR3 is CASSLAADGLVLGNEQFF. Written as DNA, the CDR3 is TGCGCCAGCAGCTTGGCGGCGGATGGACTAGTCTTGGGGAATGAGCAGTTCTTC.

The rearrangement uses TRBV29-1 and TRBJ2-3; TRBD1 matches 8 bases. Germline trimming cut 6 bases from V and 3 bases from J; bases unmatched to any gene: 2. This CDR3 region has 12 residues. Germline assignment: CDR1 SQVTM and CDR2 ANQGSEA. The CDR3: CSVRGQTDTQYF. DNA for the CDR3: TGCAGCGTCAGGGGGCAGACAGATACGCAGTATTTT.

The chain recombines TRBV29-1 with TRBJ2-7, with D unresolved. CDR1 SQVTM and CDR2 ANQGSEA come from the germline V gene. Trimming took off 4 bases at V and 3 bases at J, with 10 bases between the two ends. This CDR3 has 12 residues. The CDR3 sequence is CSVGDTYYEQYF. The DNA for the CDR3 is TGCAGCGTTGGCGATACCTACTACGAGCAGTACTTC.

This clone has just one count. This chain joins TRBV7-8 and TRBJ1-4, with D possibly being TRBD1 (6 bases). From germline, CDR1 is SGHVS and CDR2 FQNEAQ. Trimming took off 1 base at V and 3 bases at J, with 12 bases between the two ends. The CDR3 length is 16 residues. The DNA for the CDR3 is TGTGCCAGCAGCTTAGGTCAGGGGCTACCTAATGAAAAACTGTTTTTT. Translating it yields CASSLGQGLPNEKLFF.

The chain carries TRBV28 and TRBJ1-4; tentatively, D is TRBD1 (6 bases). The CDR3 totals 13 residues. Germline CDR1 and CDR2: MDHEN and SYDVKM. Between the trimmed V and J ends, which lost 8 bases and 4 bases, there was a span of 11 bases. CDR3 residues: CASWGRDNEKLFF. DNA of the CDR3: TGTGCCAGCTGGGGGCGCGATAATGAAAAACTGTTTTTT.

The count of this clone is one. The chain joins TRBV18 to TRBJ1-1; 8 positions match TRBD1. Losses at the gene ends were 4 bases for V and 8 bases for J; bases not matched to a gene: 3. The CDR3 spans 12 residues. Germline loops: CDR1 KGHSH, CDR2 LQKENI. CDR3 amino acids: CASSQDRDEAFF. DNA for the CDR3: TGTGCCAGCTCACAGGACAGGGACGAAGCTTTCTTT.

The rearrangement joins TRBV5-6 to TRBJ2-2; 7 bases match TRBD2. The CDR3 is made up of 16 amino acids. Germline loops: CDR1 SGHDT, CDR2 YYEEEE. After removal of 2 bases from V and 6 bases from J, the junction contained 10 bases not matched to a gene. CDR3 region: CASSFSGLRGAGELFF. As DNA, the CDR3 is TGTGCCAGCAGCTTCAGCGGGCTTCGGGGGGCCGGGGAGCTGTTTTTT.

The chain couples TRBV30 to TRBJ2-1; D might be TRBD2 (5 bases). This CDR3 spans 11 amino acids. Deletions cut 1 base from V and 10 bases from J, with 8 bases between. Germline V gene data show CDR1 as GTSNPN and CDR2 as SVGIG (reference sequence). The CDR3 here is CAWSGGGEQFF. CDR3 in DNA: TGTGCCTGGAGTGGTGGCGGGGAGCAGTTCTTC.

The chain couples TRBV2 to TRBJ2-7; TRBD2 might be the D (5 bases). The ends were cut back, 11 bases at V and 6 bases at J, with 20 bases in the middle. The CDR3 consists of 13 residues. Germline V gene sequence: CDR1 SNHLY, CDR2 FYNNEI. The CDR3 loop is CAVGRGLLGEQYF. CDR3 nucleotides: TGTGCCGTCGGTCGCGGACTTCTTGGCGAGCAGTACTTC.

V gene TRBV4-1 combines with J gene TRBJ2-1; a possible D gene is TRBD2 (7 bases). This CDR3 spans 15 amino acids. Trimming shortened V by 0 bases and J by 6 bases, and 12 bases separated the two germline ends. CDR1 and CDR2 from the germline V gene are MGHRA and YSYEKL. The CDR3 coding sequence is TGCGCCAGCAGCCAAGAGGGGGCGGGAGTCAATGAGCAGTTCTTC. Translating it yields CASSQEGAGVNEQFF.

This chain uses TRBV4-1 with TRBJ2-5; D is ambiguous. Germline lookup yields CDR1 MGHRA and CDR2 YSYEKL. V dropped 2 bases and J dropped 4 bases, with 5 bases sitting between them. The CDR3 is made up of 12 amino acids. The CDR3 DNA is TGCGCCAGCAGCCAAAACGGAGAGACCCAGTACTTC. Its protein product is CASSQNGETQYF.

This chain joins TRBV6-1 and TRBJ1-2; 7 bases are a match to TRBD1. This CDR3 spans 18 amino acids. V shed 4 bases and J 1 base; nucleotides not matched to a gene: 15. Germline V lookup: CDR1 MNHNS, CDR2 SASEGT. The CDR3 bases are TGTGCCAGCAGTGCTGGGCGGGGACAGACAATTATTAACTATGGCTACACCTTC. The encoded protein is CASSAGRGQTIINYGYTF.

The V call is TRBV6-5, the J call TRBJ2-7; 7 bases are a match to TRBD1. Per germline, CDR1 MNHEY and CDR2 SVGAGI. Trimming at V came to 6 bases and at J to 3 bases, leaving 8 bases not matched to a gene. CDR3 length: 14 residues. DNA of the CDR3: TGTGCCAGCAGGCGACGGGACAGCCTCTACGAGCAGTACTTC. Its translation: CASRRRDSLYEQYF.

This clone was counted only a few times. This chain links TRBV10-2 with TRBJ1-2; D is ambiguous. The CDR3 contains 12 residues. In germline, CDR1 is WSHSY, CDR2 SAAADI. V was shortened by 7 bases and J by 6 bases, with 12 bases between the two germline ends. The CDR3 DNA reads as TGCGCCAGCATTAGCGGGCAGCATGGCTACACCTTC. It yields the protein CASISGQHGYTF.

For this clone: Germline is not matched at one junction end, which may reflect a read error. The sample holds other DNA sequences that translate to the same CDR3. The chain carries TRBV10-2 and TRBJ2-6; 8 bases agree with TRBD1. Germline CDR1 reads WSHSY; CDR2 reads SAAADI. The CDR3 has 16 residues. The CDR3 nucleotides are TGCGCCAGCAGTGGGGACAGGTCGGCTGGGGCCAACGTTCTGACTTTC. It specifies CASSGDRSAGANVLTF.

The chain links TRBV30 to TRBJ1-6; D is perhaps TRBD1 (5 bases). This CDR3 is 15 amino acids long. The germline gives CDR1 GTSNPN, CDR2 SVGIG (reference sequence). V was cut by 2 bases and J by 5 bases, with 13 bases left in between. The CDR3 DNA sequence: TGTGCCTGGAGTAACTGGGGAGGGGATAATTCACCCCTCCACTTT. It yields the protein CAWSNWGGDNSPLHF.

The chain carries TRBV5-4 and TRBJ2-7; 9 nucleotides line up with TRBD2. The CDR3 covers 16 residues. The junction had 7 bases not matched to a gene; V was cut back by 0 bases and J by 3 bases. The germline V gene encodes CDR1 SGHNT and CDR2 YYREEE (reference sequence). The CDR3 here is CASSLASAGGLYEQYF. Here the CDR3 DNA reads TGTGCCAGCAGCTTGGCCTCGGCGGGAGGGCTCTACGAGCAGTACTTC. Drawing the rest from reference TRBV5-4 and TRBJ2-7, the complete variable domain is ETGVTQSPTHLIKTRGQQVTLRCSSQSGHNTVSWYQQALGQGPQFIFQYYREEENGRGNFPPRFSGLQFPNYSSELNVNALELDDSALYLCASSLASAGGLYEQYFGPGTRLTVT.

The chain recombines TRBV6-6 with TRBJ2-7, with D perhaps matching TRBD1 (5 bases). This CDR3 is 14 amino acids long. Germline CDR1 is MNHNY and CDR2 is SVGAGI (reference sequence). With 5 bases removed from V and 0 bases from J, the gap between germline ends came to 11 bases. CDR3 sequence reads: CASSHRQSSYEQYF. DNA for the CDR3: TGTGCCAGCAGTCACAGACAGAGCTCCTACGAGCAGTACTTC.

The J gene is TRBJ1-1, the V gene TRBV2, with 7 bases aligning to TRBD1. V was pared by 10 bases and J by 5 bases, with 10 bases of the junction left unmatched. The CDR3 sequence is 13 residues long. Germline V gene data show CDR1 as SNHLY and CDR2 as FYNNEI. The CDR3 DNA reads TGTGCCACCCAGACAGGGCGCCGGACTGAAGCTTTCTTT. Its translation: CATQTGRRTEAFF.